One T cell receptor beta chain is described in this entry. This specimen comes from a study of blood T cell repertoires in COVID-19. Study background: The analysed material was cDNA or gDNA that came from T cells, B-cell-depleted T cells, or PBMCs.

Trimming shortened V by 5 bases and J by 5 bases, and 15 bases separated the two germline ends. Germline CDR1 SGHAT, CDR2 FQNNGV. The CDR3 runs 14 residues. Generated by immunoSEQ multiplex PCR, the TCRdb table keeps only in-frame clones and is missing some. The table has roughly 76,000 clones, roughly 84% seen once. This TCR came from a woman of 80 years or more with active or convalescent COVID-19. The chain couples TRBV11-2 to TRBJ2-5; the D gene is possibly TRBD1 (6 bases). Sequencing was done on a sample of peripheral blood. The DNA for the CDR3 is TGTGCCAGCAGCCGAATAACAGGGCTGGAGACCCAGTACTTC. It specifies CASSRITGLETQYF.